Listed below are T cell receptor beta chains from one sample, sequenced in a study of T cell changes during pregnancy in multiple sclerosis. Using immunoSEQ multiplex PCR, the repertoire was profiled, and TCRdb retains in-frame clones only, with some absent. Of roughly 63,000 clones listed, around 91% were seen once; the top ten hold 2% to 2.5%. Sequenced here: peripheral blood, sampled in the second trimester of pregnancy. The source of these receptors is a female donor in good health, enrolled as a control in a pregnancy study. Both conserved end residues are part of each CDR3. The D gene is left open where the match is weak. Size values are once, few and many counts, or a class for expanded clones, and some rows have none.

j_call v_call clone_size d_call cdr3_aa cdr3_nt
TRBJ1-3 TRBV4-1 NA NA CASSQIAGADTIYF TGCGCCAGCAGCCAGATCGCAGGGGCGGACACCATATATTTT
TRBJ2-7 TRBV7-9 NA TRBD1 CASSNRQGSSYEQYF TGTGCCAGCAGCAACCGACAGGGATCCTCCTACGAGCAGTACTTC
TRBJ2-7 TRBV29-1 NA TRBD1 CSVRYRTGSHEQYF TGCAGCGTACGTTATAGGACAGGGTCCCACGAGCAGTACTTC
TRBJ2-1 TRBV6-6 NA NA CASSTVDSNEQFF TGTGCCAGCAGTACCGTCGACAGCAATGAGCAGTTCTTC
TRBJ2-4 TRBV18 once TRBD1 CASSPPQGARNIQYF TGTGCCAGCTCACCCCCGCAGGGGGCTCGGAACATTCAGTACTTC
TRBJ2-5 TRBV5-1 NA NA CASSLNPGSPETQYF TGCGCCAGCAGCTTGAATCCGGGGTCCCCAGAGACCCAGTACTTC
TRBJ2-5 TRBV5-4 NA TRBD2 CASSRGSGTSGKETQYF TGTGCCAGCAGCAGGGGTTCCGGGACTAGCGGTAAAGAGACCCAGTACTTC
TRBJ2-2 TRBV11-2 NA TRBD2 CASSLGVTSVGTGELFF TGTGCCAGCAGCTTAGGGGTAACTAGCGTCGGAACCGGGGAGCTGTTTTTT
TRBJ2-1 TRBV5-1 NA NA CASSLYPETYNEQFF TGCGCCAGCAGCCTTTACCCTGAGACCTACAATGAGCAGTTCTTC
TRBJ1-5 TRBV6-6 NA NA CASSRGQNQPQHF TGTGCCAGCAGCAGGGGCCAGAATCAGCCCCAGCATTTT
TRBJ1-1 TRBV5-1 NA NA CASSLGGEKYEAFF TGCGCCAGCAGCTTAGGGGGGGAGAAGTATGAAGCTTTCTTT
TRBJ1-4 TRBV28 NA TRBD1 CASTVPGQGAYEKLFF TGTGCCAGCACCGTCCCGGGACAGGGGGCTTATGAAAAACTGTTTTTT
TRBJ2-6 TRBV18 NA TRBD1 CASSPSTGASGANVLTF TGTGCCAGCTCACCCTCCACAGGGGCCTCTGGGGCCAACGTCCTGACTTTC
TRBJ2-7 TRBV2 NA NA CASSDTSYEQYF TGTGCCAGCAGTGATACAAGCTACGAGCAGTACTTC
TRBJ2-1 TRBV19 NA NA CASSPGLSSYNEQFF TGTGCCAGTAGTCCAGGGTTGTCCTCCTACAATGAGCAGTTCTTC
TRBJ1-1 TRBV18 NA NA CASSPNRDPEAFF TGTGCCAGCTCACCTAACAGAGACCCTGAAGCTTTCTTT
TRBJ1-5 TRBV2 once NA CAGGRDNQPQHF TGTGCCGGAGGGAGGGATAATCAGCCCCAGCATTTT
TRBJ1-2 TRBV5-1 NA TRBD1 CASSLDRGLGGYTF TGCGCCAGCAGCTTGGACAGGGGTTTGGGTGGCTACACCTTC
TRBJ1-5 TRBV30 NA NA CAWSLNLGGNQPQHF TGTGCCTGGAGTCTGAACTTGGGGGGTAATCAGCCCCAGCATTTT
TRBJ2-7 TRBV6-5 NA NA CASSGHQGYEQYF TGTGCCAGCAGTGGTCATCAGGGGTACGAGCAGTACTTC
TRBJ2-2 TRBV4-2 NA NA CASSQDEGRELFF TGTGCCAGCAGCCAAGATGAGGGTCGGGAGCTGTTTTTT
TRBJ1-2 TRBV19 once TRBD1 CATKNFRGRDGYTF TGTGCCACTAAAAACTTCAGGGGGCGAGACGGCTACACCTTC
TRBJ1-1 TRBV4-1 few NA CASRPLFGMNTEAFF TGCGCCAGCAGGCCTCTCTTCGGGATGAACACTGAAGCTTTCTTT
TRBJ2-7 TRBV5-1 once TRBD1 CASSNGQVPYEQYF TGCGCCAGCAGCAACGGACAGGTTCCCTACGAGCAGTACTTC
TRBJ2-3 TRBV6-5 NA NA CASQGVADTQYF TGTGCCAGTCAGGGTGTCGCAGATACGCAGTATTTT
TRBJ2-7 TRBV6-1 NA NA CAGRTDYEQYF TGTGCCGGACGGACAGACTACGAGCAGTACTTC
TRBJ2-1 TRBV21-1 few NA CASSKGRTSGSYEQFF TGTGCCAGCAGCAAAGGGAGGACTAGCGGGAGCTATGAGCAGTTCTTC
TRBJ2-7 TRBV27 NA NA CASSLRDAYEQYF TGTGCCAGCAGTTTGCGGGACGCCTACGAGCAGTACTTC